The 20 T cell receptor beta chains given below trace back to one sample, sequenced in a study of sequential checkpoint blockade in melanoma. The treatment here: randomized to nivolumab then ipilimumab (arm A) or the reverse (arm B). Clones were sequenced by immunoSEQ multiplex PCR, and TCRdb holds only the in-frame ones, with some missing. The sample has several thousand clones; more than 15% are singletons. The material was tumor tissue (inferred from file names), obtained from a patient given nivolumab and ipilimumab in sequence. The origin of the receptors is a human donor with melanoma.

The CDR3 loop is CASSFQGEQFF. The CDR3 bases are TGTGCCAGCAGTTTTCAAGGTGAGCAGTTCTTC. The J gene is TRBJ2-1, the V gene TRBV6-7; D remains unclear. TRBV6-7 is an open reading frame whose function is uncertain. The CDR3 contains 11 residues. The V end was cut by 4 bases, the J end by 9 bases, with 7 bases between.

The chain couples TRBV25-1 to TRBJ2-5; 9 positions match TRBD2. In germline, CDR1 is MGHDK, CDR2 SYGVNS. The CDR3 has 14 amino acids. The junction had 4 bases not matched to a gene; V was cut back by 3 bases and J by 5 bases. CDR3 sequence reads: CASSDLTSGETQYF. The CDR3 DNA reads TGTGCCAGCAGTGATTTAACTAGCGGGGAGACCCAGTACTTC.

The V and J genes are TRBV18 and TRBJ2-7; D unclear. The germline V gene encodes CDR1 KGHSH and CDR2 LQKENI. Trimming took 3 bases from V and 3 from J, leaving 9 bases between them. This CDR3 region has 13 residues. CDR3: CASSPSDFYEQYF. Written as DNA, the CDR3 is TGTGCCAGCTCACCCTCTGATTTCTACGAGCAGTACTTC. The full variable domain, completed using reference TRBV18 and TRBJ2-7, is NAGVMQNPRHLVRRRGQEARLRCSPMKGHSHVYWYRQLPEEGLKFMVYLQKENIIDESGMPKERFSAEFPKEGPSILRIQQVVRGDSAAYFCASSPSDFYEQYFGPGTRLTVT.

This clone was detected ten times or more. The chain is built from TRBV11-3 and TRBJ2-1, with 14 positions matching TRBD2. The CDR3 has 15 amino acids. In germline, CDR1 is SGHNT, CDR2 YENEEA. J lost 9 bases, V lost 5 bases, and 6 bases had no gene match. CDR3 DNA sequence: TGTGCCAGCAGCCCGACTAGCGGGAGGGCCGGTGAGCAGTTCTTC. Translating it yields CASSPTSGRAGEQFF.

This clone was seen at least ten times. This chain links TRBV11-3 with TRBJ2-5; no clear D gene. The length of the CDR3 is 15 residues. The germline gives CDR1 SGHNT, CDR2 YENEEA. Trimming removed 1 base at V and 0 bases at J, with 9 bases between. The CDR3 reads CASSLVRGYQETQYF. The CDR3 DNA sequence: TGTGCCAGCAGCTTAGTCCGCGGATACCAAGAGACCCAGTACTTC.

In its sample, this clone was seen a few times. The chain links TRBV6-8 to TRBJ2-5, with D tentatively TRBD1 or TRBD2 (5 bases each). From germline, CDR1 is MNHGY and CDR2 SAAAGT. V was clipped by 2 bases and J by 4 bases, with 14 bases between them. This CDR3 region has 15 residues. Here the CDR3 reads CASSYTNMRGETQYF. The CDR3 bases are TGTGCCAGCAGTTACACCAACATGAGGGGAGAGACCCAGTACTTC.

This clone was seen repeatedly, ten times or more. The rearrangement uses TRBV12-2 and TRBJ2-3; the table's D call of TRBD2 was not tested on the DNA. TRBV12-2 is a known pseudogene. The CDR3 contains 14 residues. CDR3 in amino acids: CASLGAGSPGTQYF. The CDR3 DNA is TGTGCCTCCTTAGGGGCGGGGTCCCCAGGTACGCAGTATTTT.

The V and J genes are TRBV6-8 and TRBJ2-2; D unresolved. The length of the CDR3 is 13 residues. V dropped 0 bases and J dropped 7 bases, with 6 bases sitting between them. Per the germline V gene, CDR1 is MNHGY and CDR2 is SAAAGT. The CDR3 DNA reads TGTGCCAGCAGTTACTCCCTCCTCGGGGAGCTGTTTTTT. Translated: CASSYSLLGELFF.

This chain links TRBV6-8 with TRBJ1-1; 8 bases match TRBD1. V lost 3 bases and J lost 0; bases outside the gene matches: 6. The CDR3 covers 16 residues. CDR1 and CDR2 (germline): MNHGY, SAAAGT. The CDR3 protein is CASSYRTGTMNTEAFF. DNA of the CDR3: TGTGCCAGCAGTTATAGGACAGGGACGATGAACACTGAAGCTTTCTTT.

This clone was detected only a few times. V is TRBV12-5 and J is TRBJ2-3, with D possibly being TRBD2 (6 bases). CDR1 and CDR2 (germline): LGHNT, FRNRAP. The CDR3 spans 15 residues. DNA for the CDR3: TGTGCCAGCGGGTACTCTACTACTAGCACAGATACGCAGTATTTT. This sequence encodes CASGYSTTSTDTQYF.

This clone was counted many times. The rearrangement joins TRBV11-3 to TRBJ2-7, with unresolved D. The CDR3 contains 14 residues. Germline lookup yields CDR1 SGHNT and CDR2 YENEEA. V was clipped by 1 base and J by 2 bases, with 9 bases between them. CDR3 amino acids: CASSLVGIAYEQYF. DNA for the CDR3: TGTGCCAGCAGCTTAGTAGGGATCGCCTACGAGCAGTACTTC.

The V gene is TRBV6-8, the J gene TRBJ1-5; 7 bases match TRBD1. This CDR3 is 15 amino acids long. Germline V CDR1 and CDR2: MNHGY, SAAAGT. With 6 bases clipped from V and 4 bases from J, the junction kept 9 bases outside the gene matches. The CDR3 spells CASRYRDRENQPQHF. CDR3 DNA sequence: TGTGCCAGCAGATATCGGGACAGAGAGAATCAGCCCCAGCATTTT.

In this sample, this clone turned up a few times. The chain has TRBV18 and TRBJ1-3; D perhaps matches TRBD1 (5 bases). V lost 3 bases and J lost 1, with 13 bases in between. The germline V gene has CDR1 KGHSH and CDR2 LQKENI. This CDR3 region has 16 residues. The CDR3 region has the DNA TGTGCCAGCTCACCCGGACATTCAGCTTCTGGAAACACCATATATTTT. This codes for CASSPGHSASGNTIYF.

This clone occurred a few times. The CDR3 bases are TGTGCCAGCAGTTACCGGGGCCAAAATTCACCCCTCCACTTT. This gives the protein CASSYRGQNSPLHF. The gene calls are TRBV6-8 and TRBJ1-6; a possible D gene is TRBD1 (5 bases). Germline CDR1 is MNHGY and CDR2 is SAAAGT. The CDR3 spans 14 residues. The V end was cut by 2 bases, the J end by 7 bases, with 9 bases between.

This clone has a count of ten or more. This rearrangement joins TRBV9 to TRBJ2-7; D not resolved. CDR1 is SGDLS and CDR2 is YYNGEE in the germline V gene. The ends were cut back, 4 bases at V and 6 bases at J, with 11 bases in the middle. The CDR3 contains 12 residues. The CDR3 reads CASSFQGTEQYF. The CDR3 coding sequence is TGTGCCAGCAGCTTTCAAGGAACCGAGCAGTACTTC. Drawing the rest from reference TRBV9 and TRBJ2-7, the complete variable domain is DSGVTQTPKHLITATGQRVTLRCSPRSGDLSVYWYQQSLDQGLQFLIQYYNGEERAKGNILERFSAQQFPDLHSELNLSSLELGDSALYFCASSFQGTEQYFGPGTRLTVT.

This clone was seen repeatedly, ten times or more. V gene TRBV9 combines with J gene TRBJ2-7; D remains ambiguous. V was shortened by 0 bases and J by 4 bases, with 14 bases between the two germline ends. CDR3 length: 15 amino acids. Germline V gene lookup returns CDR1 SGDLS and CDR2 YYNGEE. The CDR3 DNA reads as TGTGCCAGCAGCGTAGCGGCAGGCCCACAATACGAGCAGTACTTC. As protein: CASSVAAGPQYEQYF.

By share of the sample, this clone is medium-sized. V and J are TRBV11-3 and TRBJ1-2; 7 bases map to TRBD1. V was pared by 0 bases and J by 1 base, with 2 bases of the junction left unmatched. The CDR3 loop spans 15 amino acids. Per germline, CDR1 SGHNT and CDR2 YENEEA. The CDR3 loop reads CASSLEPGGNYGYTF. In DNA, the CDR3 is TGTGCCAGCAGCTTAGAGCCAGGGGGTAACTATGGCTACACCTTC.

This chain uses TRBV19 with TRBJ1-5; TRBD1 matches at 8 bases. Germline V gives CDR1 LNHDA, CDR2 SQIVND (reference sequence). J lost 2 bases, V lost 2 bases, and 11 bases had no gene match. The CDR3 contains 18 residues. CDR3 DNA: TGTGCCAGTAGTATACTCGCCGGACAGGGTGTTGGCAATCAGCCCCAGCATTTT. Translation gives CASSILAGQGVGNQPQHF.

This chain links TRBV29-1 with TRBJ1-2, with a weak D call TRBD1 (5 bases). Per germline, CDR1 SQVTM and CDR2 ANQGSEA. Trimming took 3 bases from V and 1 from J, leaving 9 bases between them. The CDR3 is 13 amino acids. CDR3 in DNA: TGCAGCGTTGAGCCAGGGATTAACTATGGCTACACCTTC. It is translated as CSVEPGINYGYTF.

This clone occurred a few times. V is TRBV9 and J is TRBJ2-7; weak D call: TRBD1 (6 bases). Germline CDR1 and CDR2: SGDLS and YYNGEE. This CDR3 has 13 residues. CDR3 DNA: TGTGCTCGCCGGATGTACAGGGCCCACGAGCAGTACTTC. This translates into CARRMYRAHEQYF. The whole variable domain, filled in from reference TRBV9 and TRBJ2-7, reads DSGVTQTPKHLITATGQRVTLRCSPRSGDLSVYWYQQSLDQGLQFLIQYYNGEERAKGNILERFSAQQFPDLHSELNLSSLELGDSALYFCARRMYRAHEQYFGPGTRLTVT.